This TCR beta chain is from a study of T cells expressing NK-cell markers (dated by TCRdb to 2019 to 2021). Regarding the study in general: TCR beta-chain repertoires were profiled in sorted CD3+CD56+NKG2C+, CD3+CD56+NKG2C- and CD3+CD56-NKG2C+ T-cell subsets from about 8 donors. Among the eight sequenced donors, seven were HCMV-seropositive and one was HCMV-seronegative. Randomly selected healthy volunteers, three men and five women, were used as the eight sequenced donors. The libraries were sequenced on Illumina HiSeq 2000/2500, MiSeq or NextSeq, producing 2 x 150 bp reads.

The CDR3 starts with the cysteine, ends with the phenylalanine, and has 15 residues. No DNA has been recorded. The germline V gene (reference sequence) gives CDR1 as LGHDT and CDR2 as YNNKEL. The run used an Illumina HiSeq 2000. 5'RACE template switching, by which a universal primer site and unique molecular identifiers were added, was used to make TCR beta cDNA libraries. Priming for cDNA synthesis came from the TCR beta constant segment, and two successive PCR amplification steps followed. Per the authors' processing: Reads were demultiplexed and grouped by UMI with MIGEC, and clonotypes were assembled and quantified with MiTCR. To remove erroneous sequences, TCR cDNA sequences were retained only when supported by two or more reads. Downstream repertoire analysis used the tcR package, and clonotypes were matched across fractions by CDR3 nucleotide sequence plus V segment. VDJmatch was used to annotate antigen specificity against VDJdb, with one amino acid substitution in CDR3 permitted. Following TCRdb reprocessing, every CDR3 protein sequence forms one entry, and DNA is not provided. TCRdb assigned the V and J calls; the authors' analysis was not used. This sample's table carries 500,000 to 700,000 distinct CDR3 sequences. The top ten clonotypes cover around 4% of the sample.

A word on this clonotype: Its antigen is not yet known.

HCMV serostatus was determined by detecting HCMV-specific IgG in serum with a commercial ELISA kit. Peripheral blood mononuclear cells were isolated from blood by Ficoll density gradient centrifugation. The full study reports these points: In a handful of donors, the dominant CD3+CD56+NKG2C+ clonotypes were found to rank among the top 10 CD8+ clonotypes and to make up about 1.0-7.5% of CD8+ T cells. It remained unclear whether the expanded NKG2C-expressing T cell clones were specific for HCMV antigens. Those dominant clonotypes were again the most abundant among CD3+CD56-NKG2C+ cells in a few donors, at roughly 25-60.1%.

Recombination linked TRBV3-1 to TRBJ2-1; TCRdb outputs TRBD2, but without DNA this stays unchecked. Input material: blood T cells: a sorted CD56 or NKG2C T cell subset, CD4+ or CD8+ T cells, or bulk PBMC T cells (not recorded which). The sequence was collected from a man aged 18 to 35 in good health. Donor details come from another sample of the same person, matched by shared clones. The CDR3 in this case is CASSQDGLASDEQFF.